The 27 T cell receptor beta chains below all came from one sample that was sequenced in a study of cytomegalovirus exposure and HLA in healthy donors. The study ran its PCR with 60 Vbeta and 13 Jbeta primers. Repertoires were generated with immunoSEQ multiplex PCR, while TCRdb's copy carries only in-frame clones and drops some. The sample lists under 250,000 clones; around 85% were seen once. The sequenced sample consisted of PBMCs. The receptors derive from a man aged 45-60 years in good health and CMV-seronegative.

The chain has TRBV6-5 and TRBJ2-1; TRBD1 is a possible D gene (6 bases). CDR1 and CDR2 (germline): MNHEY, SVGAGI. The CDR3 has 14 residues. V lost 8 bases, J lost 6 bases, and 17 bases lay in between. This chain's CDR3 is CASGQRAFGNEQFF. CDR3 coding DNA: TGTGCCAGCGGACAGAGGGCCTTTGGCAATGAGCAGTTCTTC.

The gene calls are TRBV5-1 and TRBJ2-1; 7 nucleotides agree with TRBD2. CDR3 size: 15 residues. The V and J ends lost 4 bases and 7 bases, in that order; junction bases with no gene match: 11. Germline values: CDR1 SGHRS, CDR2 YFSETQ. Here the CDR3 reads CASSNQRELLNEQFF. The CDR3 DNA reads as TGCGCCAGCAGCAACCAGCGGGAACTGTTGAATGAGCAGTTCTTC. The full variable domain, completed using reference TRBV5-1 and TRBJ2-1, is KAGVTQTPRYLIKTRGQQVTLSCSPISGHRSVSWYQQTPGQGLQFLFEYFSETQRNKGNFPGRFSGRQFSNSRSEMNVSTLELGDSALYLCASSNQRELLNEQFFGPGTRLTVL.

The chain couples TRBV7-3 to TRBJ2-2; TRBD1 is a possible D gene (6 bases). The V end lost 2 bases, the J end lost 3 bases, and 10 bases lay between the germline ends. CDR1 SGHTA and CDR2 FQGTGA come from the germline V gene. CDR3 length: 15 residues. The CDR3 coding sequence is TGTGCCAGCAGCTTACAGGGGCGGGACACCGGGGAGCTGTTTTTT. Residues: CASSLQGRDTGELFF.

CDR3 protein: CASSLAPGSEETQYF. DNA of the CDR3: TGCGCCAGCAGCTTGGCGCCGGGAAGTGAAGAGACCCAGTACTTC. The chain joins TRBV5-1 to TRBJ2-5, with D perhaps matching TRBD2 (5 bases). In germline, CDR1 is SGHRS, CDR2 YFSETQ. The CDR3 spans 15 residues. Trimming stripped 0 bases from V and 3 bases from J, with 12 bases between.

A few counts support this clone. The chain carries TRBV10-1 and TRBJ2-7, with TRBD1 matching over 9 bases. Germline-derived CDR1 and CDR2 are WNHNN and SYGVQD (reference sequence). J gave up 1 base and V 9 bases, and 4 bases lay outside the gene matches. CDR3 length equals 13 residues. The CDR3 loop reads CARRTGVSYEQYF. In DNA form, the CDR3 reads TGCGCCAGGCGGACAGGGGTATCCTACGAGCAGTACTTC.

V and J are TRBV5-1 and TRBJ2-2, with 8 bases matching TRBD1. V was clipped by 3 bases and J by 5 bases; unmatched bases: 6. CDR1 and CDR2 (germline): SGHRS, YFSETQ. The CDR3 consists of 15 residues. The CDR3 DNA reads TGCGCCAGCAGCTCCGACAGGGGAAGTACCGGGGAGCTGTTTTTT. Translated: CASSSDRGSTGELFF.

This rearrangement joins TRBV28 to TRBJ1-4, with D uncertain. The germline V gene has CDR1 MDHEN and CDR2 SYDVKM. Deletions cut 3 bases from V and 5 bases from J, with 10 bases between. The CDR3 is made up of 14 amino acids. The CDR3 sequence: CASSLVEANEKLFF. DNA for the CDR3: TGTGCCAGCAGTTTGGTGGAAGCGAATGAAAAACTGTTTTTT.

This rearrangement joins TRBV5-5 to TRBJ1-2, with TRBD1 matching 7 bases. There are 13 residues in the CDR3. Trimming took 4 bases from V and 6 from J; bases not matched to a gene: 6. Germline CDR1 SGHKS, CDR2 YYEKEE (reference sequence). The CDR3 bases are TGTGCCAGCAGCCAGAACACAGGGGATGGCTACACCTTC. Translating gives CASSQNTGDGYTF.

This sequence joins TRBV6-5 and TRBJ2-5; D may be TRBD2 (6 bases). The germline CDR1 and CDR2 sequences are MNHEY and SVGAGI. Deletions cut 4 bases from V and 5 bases from J, with 14 bases between. The CDR3 extends over 14 amino acids. CDR3 sequence: CASSWGVFGETQYF. CDR3 coding DNA: TGTGCCAGCAGTTGGGGGGTTTTTGGCGAGACCCAGTACTTC.

The rearrangement joins TRBV18 to TRBJ2-7; 8 nucleotides agree with TRBD2. The CDR3 extends over 15 amino acids. With 3 bases clipped from V and 5 bases from J, the junction kept 9 bases outside the gene matches. In germline, CDR1 is KGHSH, CDR2 LQKENI. CDR3 in DNA: TGTGCCAGCTCACCGGGAACGGGAGGGCTGGACGAGCAGTACTTC. Protein product: CASSPGTGGLDEQYF.

The gene calls are TRBV5-1 and TRBJ2-5, with TRBD2 identical over 8 bases. The germline CDR1 and CDR2 sequences are SGHRS and YFSETQ. After removal of 0 bases from V and 1 base from J, the junction contained 2 bases not matched to a gene. This CDR3 region has 15 residues. CDR3 DNA: TGCGCCAGCAGCTTGGGACTAGCGACCCAAGAGACCCAGTACTTC. The encoded protein is CASSLGLATQETQYF.

The chain uses TRBV6-5 and TRBJ1-2, with D possibly being TRBD1 (6 bases). Trimming left V 2 bases short and J 2 bases short, with 12 bases between. The CDR3 covers 15 residues. CDR1 is MNHEY and CDR2 is SVGAGI in the germline V gene. DNA of the CDR3: TGTGCCAGCAGTTACGGTGGGGGGGCGAACTATGGCTACACCTTC. The encoded protein is CASSYGGGANYGYTF.

The chain employs TRBV28 and TRBJ1-1; D uncertain. This CDR3 is built from 12 residues. Trimming took off 2 bases at V and 7 bases at J, with 8 bases between the two ends. Germline V gene data show CDR1 as MDHEN and CDR2 as SYDVKM. This chain's CDR3 is CASSLRRDEAFF. The DNA for the CDR3 is TGTGCCAGCAGTTTACGTCGGGATGAAGCTTTCTTT. The whole variable domain, filled in from reference TRBV28 and TRBJ1-1, reads DVKVTQSSRYLVKRTGEKVFLECVQDMDHENMFWYRQDPGLGLRLIYFSYDVKMKEKGDIPEGYSVSREKKERFSLILESASTNQTSMYLCASSLRRDEAFFGQGTRLTVV.

The gene calls are TRBV9 and TRBJ2-7; 15 bases agree with TRBD2. The CDR3 runs 16 residues. Germline V gives CDR1 SGDLS, CDR2 YYNGEE. V shed 0 bases and J 7 bases; nucleotides not matched to a gene: 5. The CDR3: CASSVGGTSGRWEQYF. For the CDR3, the DNA is TGTGCCAGCAGCGTAGGGGGGACTAGCGGGAGGTGGGAGCAGTACTTC.

The rearrangement links TRBV6-5 to TRBJ2-1; TRBD2 aligns across 7 bases. Trimming at V came to 0 bases and at J to 5 bases, leaving 7 bases not matched to a gene. Germline values: CDR1 MNHEY, CDR2 SVGAGI. CDR3 size: 16 residues. The CDR3, as DNA: TGTGCCAGCAGTTACTCGGGGGGGAATAAAAACAATGAGCAGTTCTTC. It yields the protein CASSYSGGNKNNEQFF.

V is TRBV2 and J is TRBJ1-1, with D possibly matching TRBD1 (5 bases). CDR1 is SNHLY, CDR2 FYNNEI, per germline. This CDR3 comprises 13 residues. The V end was cut by 5 bases, the J end by 6 bases, with 13 bases between. The DNA for the CDR3 is TGTGCCAGCAGTTCAGGGTTTAACGCTGAAGCTTTCTTT. Translating gives CASSSGFNAEAFF. The full variable domain, in which reference TRBV2 and TRBJ1-1 provide the parts outside the CDR3, is EPEVTQTPSHQVTQMGQEVILRCVPISNHLYFYWYRQILGQKVEFLVSFYNNEISEKSEIFDDQFSVERPDGSNFTLKIRSTKLEDSAMYFCASSSGFNAEAFFGQGTRLTVV.

The table lists this clone with a few counts. The chain uses TRBV27 and TRBJ1-5, with a tentative D call TRBD1 (6 bases). From germline, CDR1 is MNHEY and CDR2 SMNVEV (reference sequence). The CDR3 runs to 17 residues. Trimming took 5 bases from V and 0 from J, leaving 17 bases between them. Written as DNA, the CDR3 is TGTGCCAGCAGTACGCTCCGGGACATTAATAGCAATCAGCCCCAGCATTTT. Amino acid sequence: CASSTLRDINSNQPQHF.

The gene calls are TRBV12-5 and TRBJ2-3; unclear D gene. Germline V gives CDR1 LGHNT, CDR2 FRNRAP. V lost 6 bases to trimming and J lost 6 bases, with 10 bases between them. The length of the CDR3 is 12 residues. CDR3 sequence (DNA): TGTGCTAGTGGGGTCCACTGGGATACGCAGTATTTT. This translates into CASGVHWDTQYF.

The V and J genes are TRBV30 and TRBJ2-6; no reliable D call. This CDR3 comprises 15 residues. Germline CDR1 reads GTSNPN; CDR2 reads SVGIG (reference sequence). The germline V and J ends were trimmed by 0 bases and 0 bases, with 6 bases remaining between them. The CDR3 spells CAWSVSSSGANVLTF. CDR3 nucleotides: TGTGCCTGGAGTGTGTCCAGCTCTGGGGCCAACGTCCTGACTTTC.

This clone appeared a single time. The chain joins TRBV5-1 to TRBJ2-3; D remains ambiguous. Germline V gives CDR1 SGHRS, CDR2 YFSETQ. V lost 6 bases and J lost 4, with 9 bases in between. The CDR3 extends over 12 amino acids. The CDR3 DNA reads as TGCGCCAGCACCCTAGGTGCAGATACGCAGTATTTT. This encodes CASTLGADTQYF. The whole variable domain, filled in from reference TRBV5-1 and TRBJ2-3, reads KAGVTQTPRYLIKTRGQQVTLSCSPISGHRSVSWYQQTPGQGLQFLFEYFSETQRNKGNFPGRFSGRQFSNSRSEMNVSTLELGDSALYLCASTLGADTQYFGPGTRLTVL.

This chain joins TRBV28 and TRBJ1-1; 8 nucleotides line up with TRBD1. Germline assignment: CDR1 MDHEN and CDR2 SYDVKM. The CDR3 runs 14 residues. V lost 5 bases to trimming and J lost 0 bases; unmatched junction nucleotides: 2. CDR3 coding DNA: TGTGCCAGCAGTCCGGACAGGGTGAACACTGAAGCTTTCTTT. As protein: CASSPDRVNTEAFF.

This rearrangement joins TRBV28 to TRBJ1-4; D is unclear. V shed 4 bases and J shed 8 bases, with 17 bases lying between them. From germline, CDR1 is MDHEN and CDR2 SYDVKM. This CDR3 spans 15 amino acids. The CDR3 sequence: CASSWTSGLGEKLFF. CDR3 nucleotides: TGTGCCAGCAGTTGGACCTCGGGGTTAGGGGAAAAACTGTTTTTT.

The chain recombines TRBV27 with TRBJ2-1, with D unresolved. CDR3 length equals 14 residues. V was pared by 2 bases and J by 4 bases, with 9 bases between. Germline loops: CDR1 MNHEY, CDR2 SMNVEV (reference sequence). CDR3 amino acids: CASSLNGAYNEQFF. CDR3 in DNA: TGTGCCAGCAGTTTAAACGGAGCATACAATGAGCAGTTCTTC.

The J gene is TRBJ1-2, the V gene TRBV9, with 8 bases identical to TRBD1. Germline lookup yields CDR1 SGDLS and CDR2 YYNGEE. This CDR3 spans 14 amino acids. J lost 4 bases, V lost 2 bases, and 4 bases had no gene match. The CDR3: CASSVTGASYGYTF. As DNA, the CDR3 is TGTGCCAGCAGCGTGACAGGGGCGAGCTATGGCTACACCTTC.

CDR3 sequence (DNA): TGTGCCAGCAGCGAGGGACTAGCGGGAGAGAAATACAATGAGCAGTTCTTC. Its protein product is CASSEGLAGEKYNEQFF. The V gene is TRBV2, the J gene TRBJ2-1, with 14 bases lining up with TRBD2. The CDR3 spans 17 residues. V lost 6 bases to trimming and J lost 4 bases; unmatched junction nucleotides: 8. The germline gives CDR1 SNHLY, CDR2 FYNNEI.

Only a few counts were recorded for this clone. The CDR3: CASSLTGQDPYEQYF. The CDR3 DNA is TGTGCCAGCAGCTTAACGGGACAGGACCCCTACGAGCAGTACTTC. The chain combines TRBV11-2 with TRBJ2-7, with 8 nucleotides matching TRBD1. The length of the CDR3 is 15 residues. Germline assignment: CDR1 SGHAT and CDR2 FQNNGV. V lost 2 bases, J lost 2 bases, and 5 bases stayed unmatched.

The chain combines TRBV10-3 with TRBJ2-3; 7 bases map to TRBD2. Germline V gene lookup returns CDR1 ENHRY and CDR2 SYGVKD. The length of the CDR3 is 16 residues. V lost 0 bases to trimming and J lost 3 bases; unmatched junction nucleotides: 6. The DNA for the CDR3 is TGTGCCATCAGTGAGTCGGGCGGGGGAGGGACAGATACGCAGTATTTT. Translating gives CAISESGGGGTDTQYF.